The rows below give T cell receptor beta chains drawn from one sample of a study of T cells of healthy individuals. TCRdb ran MiXCR on the 5' RACE reads and lists one entry per CDR3 protein. This table holds about 100,000 distinct CDR3 sequences, roughly 15% found once. The receptors shown here come from a human donor in good health. Each CDR3 is given without its conserved first and last residue. The D gene is left open where the match is weak. Size tells how often a clone was seen (once, few, many) or the class of an expanded clone, and some rows leave it out.

J gene,clone size,V gene,D gene,CDR3 protein
TRBJ2-5,.,TRBV7-3,TRBD2,ASSRLAGGFRETQY
TRBJ2-2,many,TRBV14,.,ASSQFFRIRGTGELF
TRBJ2-1,.,TRBV6-1,TRBD2,ASEVGGAGEQF
TRBJ2-7,.,TRBV6-6,TRBD2,ASSYSIVLAGKRYEQY
TRBJ2-7,few,TRBV28,.,ASSSPGDAYEQY
TRBJ1-2,few,TRBV27,.,ASSLNSYYGYT
TRBJ2-4,few,TRBV4-1,.,ASSQFRSGGFKNIQY
TRBJ2-4,few,TRBV7-2,.,ASSFELAKNIQY
TRBJ1-5,.,TRBV28,TRBD1,ASSPPDRGNQPQH
TRBJ2-3,.,TRBV9,TRBD2,ASSPLPGGPLDTQY
TRBJ1-5,few,TRBV4-1,.,ASSRTVKEEKPQH
TRBJ2-7,few,TRBV20-1,.,SASYEQY
TRBJ1-5,.,TRBV2,TRBD1,ASSDDRAYSNQPQH
TRBJ1-3,.,TRBV6-5,TRBD1,ASRHLNRDRSSGNTMY
TRBJ1-5,once,TRBV19,.,ATTLGDISNQPQH
TRBJ2-7,.,TRBV5-1,.,ASSVEREVAYEQY
TRBJ2-2,few,TRBV27,.,ASSWVPGELF
TRBJ1-2,.,TRBV5-8,.,ASSPPTQSYGYT
TRBJ1-1,many,TRBV7-2,TRBD1,ASSPQGARSTEAF
TRBJ1-4,many,TRBV28,.,ASTMGGSNEKLF
TRBJ2-1,.,TRBV11-2,TRBD1,ASSPLRDRAPNEQF
TRBJ1-1,.,TRBV7-2,.,ASSSPQVMNTEAF
TRBJ2-1,many,TRBV20-1,TRBD1,SADRDRAYNEQF
TRBJ1-1,.,TRBV4-1,TRBD1,ASSQPWDRGTEAF
TRBJ2-7,.,TRBV19,TRBD2,ASSRTSGGSYEQY
TRBJ2-7,.,TRBV29-1,TRBD1,SVGTGRPYEQY
TRBJ1-5,.,TRBV4-2,TRBD1,ASSPDRGDQPQH
TRBJ2-7,.,TRBV3-1,.,ASSQDVTTTH
TRBJ2-2,.,TRBV6-6,TRBD1,ASSPGGTGTGELF
TRBJ1-1,.,TRBV20-1,TRBD1,SARRDRGQAF
TRBJ2-2,.,TRBV7-2,TRBD1,ASSSDRDTGELF
TRBJ2-3,.,TRBV4-2,TRBD2,ASSPREVTDTQY
TRBJ1-5,few,TRBV27,.,ASSRWGQGNQPQH
TRBJ2-3,.,TRBV15,.,ATSRDVGTDTQY
TRBJ1-1,many,TRBV15,.,ATSSRTLGDTEAF
TRBJ2-7,many,TRBV4-3,.,ASSPIPGGVYEQY
TRBJ1-1,many,TRBV6-5,TRBD1,ASSSRDSEAF
TRBJ2-5,.,TRBV24-1,TRBD2,ATSEGGTLQETQY
TRBJ1-1,medium-sized,TRBV7-6,.,ASSSKGYTEAF
TRBJ2-3,.,TRBV20-1,.,SASGVGGATDTQY
TRBJ2-3,many,TRBV6-4,TRBD2,ASSVAGGTDTQY
TRBJ2-1,many,TRBV19,.,ASSINPQSYNEQF
TRBJ1-2,many,TRBV18,TRBD1,ASSPTTGGSYGYT
TRBJ2-4,few,TRBV7-2,TRBD1,TSSTGQGWDIQY
TRBJ2-3,few,TRBV19,.,ASTGTRQQY
TRBJ2-7,few,TRBV4-2,.,ASSQALTGFEQY
TRBJ1-1,many,TRBV29-1,TRBD1,SVTGTGGSNTEAF